This TCR beta chain was captured by sequencing in a study of T cell clones after liver transplantation. General study results and limits: Donor-reactive sequences fell more than third party-reactive ones, suggesting partial deletion. Post-transplant, graft-donor-reactive CD4 TCRbeta sequences in blood dropped significantly in 5 of 8 subjects.

Details on this clone: The antigen is unknown. Different DNA sequences within this sample yield the same CDR3.

The trim removed 0 bases at V and 2 bases at J, leaving 3 bases unmatched. The CDR3 consists of 16 residues. Germline-derived CDR1 and CDR2 are MNHEY and SMNVEV (reference sequence). Assay: immunoSEQ multiplex PCR; the TCRdb copy retains only in-frame clones and omits some. Of 70,000 to 95,000 clones in the sample, less than 90% are singletons; the top ten hold 2.5% to 3%. This TCR was sampled from a human patient who received a liver transplant. Some T cells may originate from the graft donor. The chain combines TRBV27 with TRBJ2-7, with TRBD2 identical over 11 bases. The sample here was CD4+ T cells from blood, taken at the 22-month timepoint. The CDR3 sequence: CASSLSLAGGTYEQYF. The CDR3 nucleotides read TGTGCCAGCAGTTTATCTCTAGCGGGAGGAACCTACGAGCAGTACTTC.